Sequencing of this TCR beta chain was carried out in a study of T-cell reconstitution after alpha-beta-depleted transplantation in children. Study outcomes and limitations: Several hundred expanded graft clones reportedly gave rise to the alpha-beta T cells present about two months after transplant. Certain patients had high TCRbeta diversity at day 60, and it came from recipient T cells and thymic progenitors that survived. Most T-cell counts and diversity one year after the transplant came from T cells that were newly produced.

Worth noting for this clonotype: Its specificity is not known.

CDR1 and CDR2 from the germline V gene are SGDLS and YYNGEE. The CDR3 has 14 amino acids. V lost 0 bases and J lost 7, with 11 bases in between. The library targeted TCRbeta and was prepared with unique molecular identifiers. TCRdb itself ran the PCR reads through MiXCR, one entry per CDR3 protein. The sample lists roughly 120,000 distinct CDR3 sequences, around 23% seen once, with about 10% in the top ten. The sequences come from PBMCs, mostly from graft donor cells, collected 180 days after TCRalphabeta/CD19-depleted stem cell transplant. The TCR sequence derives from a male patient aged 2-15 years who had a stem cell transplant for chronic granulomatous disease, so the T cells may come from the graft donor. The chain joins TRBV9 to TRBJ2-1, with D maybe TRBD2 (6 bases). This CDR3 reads CASSVDIGRNEQFF. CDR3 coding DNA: TGTGCCAGCAGCGTAGATATCGGGAGAAATGAGCAGTTCTTC. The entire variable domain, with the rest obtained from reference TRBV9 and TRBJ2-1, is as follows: DSGVTQTPKHLITATGQRVTLRCSPRSGDLSVYWYQQSLDQGLQFLIQYYNGEERAKGNILERFSAQQFPDLHSELNLSSLELGDSALYFCASSVDIGRNEQFFGPGTRLTVL.